Listed below are T cell receptor beta chains from one sample, sequenced in a study of graft-versus-host responses after intestinal transplantation. Produced via immunoSEQ multiplex PCR; TCRdb's table is partial and in-frame only. The sample records about 120,000 clones, about nine tenths being singletons. Their antigen targets remain unknown. The input for sequencing was unstimulated CD4+ T cells sorted from spleen or lymph node cells, taken before intestinal transplant. All receptors come from a human donor who received an intestinal transplant. CDR3s include the opening cysteine and the closing phenylalanine or tryptophan. The order of the fields is J gene, V gene, D gene, CDR3 DNA, CDR3 protein. A D gene is named only where the DNA matches it firmly.

j_gene: TRBJ1-5; v_gene: TRBV6-1; d_gene: TRBD1; CDR3nt: TGTGCCAGCAGCGTCGACAGGGGAGGTGGTCAGCCCCAGCATTTT; CDR3aa: CASSVDRGGGQPQHF
j_gene: TRBJ1-5; v_gene: TRBV2; d_gene: -; CDR3nt: TGTGCCAGCAGTATCGAGGGCAATCAGCCCCAGCATTTT; CDR3aa: CASSIEGNQPQHF
j_gene: TRBJ2-2; v_gene: TRBV7-2; d_gene: TRBD1; CDR3nt: TGTGCCAGCAGCTTGGAAAACCGACCGGGACAGGGGAAAAGGGAGCTGTTTTTT; CDR3aa: CASSLENRPGQGKRELFF
j_gene: TRBJ2-1; v_gene: TRBV9; d_gene: TRBD2; CDR3nt: TGTGCCAGCAGCGTATCTCTACTAGCGGGGGGGCATGAGCAGTTCTTC; CDR3aa: CASSVSLLAGGHEQFF
j_gene: TRBJ1-6; v_gene: TRBV5-1; d_gene: -; CDR3nt: TGCGCCAGCAGCTTGGCGGGGGTGAGTAGTTCACCCCTCCACTTT; CDR3aa: CASSLAGVSSSPLHF
j_gene: TRBJ2-5; v_gene: TRBV19; d_gene: -; CDR3nt: TGTGCCAGTGGGGCGATCCAAGAGACCCAGTACTTC; CDR3aa: CASGAIQETQYF
j_gene: TRBJ2-3; v_gene: TRBV7-2; d_gene: -; CDR3nt: TGTGCCAGCAGCTTAGATAAGCTGGTCGGGGCAGATACGCAGTATTTT; CDR3aa: CASSLDKLVGADTQYF
j_gene: TRBJ2-2; v_gene: TRBV5-1; d_gene: TRBD2; CDR3nt: TGCGCCAGCTCCTCGACTAGCTCCTTCGGGGAGCTGTTTTTT; CDR3aa: CASSSTSSFGELFF
j_gene: TRBJ2-7; v_gene: TRBV10-1; d_gene: TRBD1; CDR3nt: TGCGCCAGCAGTGCATGGACAGGCTCCTACGAGCAGTACTTC; CDR3aa: CASSAWTGSYEQYF
j_gene: TRBJ1-1; v_gene: TRBV5-6; d_gene: TRBD1; CDR3nt: TGTGCCAGCAGCCGGGACAGGAACACTGAAGCTTTCTTT; CDR3aa: CASSRDRNTEAFF
j_gene: TRBJ1-1; v_gene: TRBV7-9; d_gene: TRBD1; CDR3nt: TGTGCCAGCAGCTCCCTCCTCGGGAAGGGGGCGCGGGGCACTGAAGCTTTCTTT; CDR3aa: CASSSLLGKGARGTEAFF
j_gene: TRBJ1-5; v_gene: TRBV28; d_gene: -; CDR3nt: TGTGCCAGCAGTTTAATTGACAGGTGGAGTCAGCCCCAGCATTTT; CDR3aa: CASSLIDRWSQPQHF
j_gene: TRBJ1-6; v_gene: TRBV9; d_gene: -; CDR3nt: TGTGCCAGCAGCGTGGGCCTGAGTAACCCTAATTCACCCCTCCACTTT; CDR3aa: CASSVGLSNPNSPLHF
j_gene: TRBJ1-1; v_gene: TRBV19; d_gene: -; CDR3nt: TGTGCCAGTAGTATCCGCGGCGGGACTAACACTGAAGCTTTCTTT; CDR3aa: CASSIRGGTNTEAFF
j_gene: TRBJ2-3; v_gene: TRBV9; d_gene: TRBD2; CDR3nt: TGTGCCAGCAGCGTATACGCCGCGGGAGAAGATACGCAGTATTTT; CDR3aa: CASSVYAAGEDTQYF